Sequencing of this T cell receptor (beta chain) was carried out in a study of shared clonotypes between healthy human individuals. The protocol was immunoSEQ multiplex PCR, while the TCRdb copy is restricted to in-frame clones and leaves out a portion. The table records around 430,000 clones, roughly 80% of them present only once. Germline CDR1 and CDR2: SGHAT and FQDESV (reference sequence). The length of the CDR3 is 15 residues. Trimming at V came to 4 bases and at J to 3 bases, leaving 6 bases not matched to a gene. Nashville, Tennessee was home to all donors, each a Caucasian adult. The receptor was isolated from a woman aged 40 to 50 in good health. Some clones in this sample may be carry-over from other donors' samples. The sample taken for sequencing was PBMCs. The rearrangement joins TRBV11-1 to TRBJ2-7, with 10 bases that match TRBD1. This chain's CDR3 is CASSYSGTGDYEQYF. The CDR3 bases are TGTGCCAGCAGCTACTCCGGGACAGGGGACTACGAGCAGTACTTC.